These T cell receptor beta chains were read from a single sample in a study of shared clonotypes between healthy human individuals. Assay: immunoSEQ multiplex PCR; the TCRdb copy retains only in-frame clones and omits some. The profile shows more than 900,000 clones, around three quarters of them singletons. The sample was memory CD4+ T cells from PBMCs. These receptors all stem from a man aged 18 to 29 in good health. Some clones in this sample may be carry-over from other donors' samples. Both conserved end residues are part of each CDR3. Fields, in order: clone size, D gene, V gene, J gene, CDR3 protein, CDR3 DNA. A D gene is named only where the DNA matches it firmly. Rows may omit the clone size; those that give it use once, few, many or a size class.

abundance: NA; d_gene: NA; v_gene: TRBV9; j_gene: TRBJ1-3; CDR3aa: CASSVFSGSGNTIYF; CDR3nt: TGTGCCAGCAGCGTTTTCTCGGGCTCTGGAAACACCATATATTTT
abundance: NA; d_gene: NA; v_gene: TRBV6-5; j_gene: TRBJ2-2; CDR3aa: CASSYSRQGAGELFF; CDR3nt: TGTGCCAGCAGTTACAGTAGGCAGGGAGCCGGGGAGCTGTTTTTT
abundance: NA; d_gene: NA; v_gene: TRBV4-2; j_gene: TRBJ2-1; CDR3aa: CASSQGTGAYPYNEQFF; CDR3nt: TGTGCCAGCAGCCAAGGAACGGGAGCCTACCCCTACAATGAGCAGTTCTTC
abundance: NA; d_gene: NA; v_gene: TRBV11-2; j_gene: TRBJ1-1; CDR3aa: CASSLTPSDPNTEAFF; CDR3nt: TGTGCCAGCAGCTTAACTCCCTCAGACCCCAACACTGAAGCTTTCTTT
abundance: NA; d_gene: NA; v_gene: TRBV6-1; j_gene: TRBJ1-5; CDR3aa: CASSGQDSNQPQHF; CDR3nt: TGTGCCAGCAGTGGACAGGATAGCAATCAGCCCCAGCATTTT
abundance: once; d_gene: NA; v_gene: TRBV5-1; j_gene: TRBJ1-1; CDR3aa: CASSFQGRGTEAFF; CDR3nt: TGCGCCAGCAGCTTCCAGGGGAGAGGCACTGAAGCTTTCTTT
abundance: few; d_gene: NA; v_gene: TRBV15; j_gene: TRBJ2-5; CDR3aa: CATSGGFGGETQYF; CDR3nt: TGTGCCACCAGCGGCGGTTTTGGGGGAGAGACCCAGTACTTC
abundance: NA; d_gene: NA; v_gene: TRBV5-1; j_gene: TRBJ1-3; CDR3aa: CASSLGGSLGDTIYF; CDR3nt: TGCGCCAGCAGCTTGGGAGGATCCTTAGGAGACACCATATATTTT
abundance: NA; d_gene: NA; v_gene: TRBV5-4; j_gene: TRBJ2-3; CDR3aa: CASSPQPGTDTQYF; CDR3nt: TGTGCCAGCAGCCCGCAACCTGGCACAGATACGCAGTATTTT
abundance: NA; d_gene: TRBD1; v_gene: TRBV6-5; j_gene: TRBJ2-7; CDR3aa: CASSYKGQGSYEQYF; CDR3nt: TGTGCCAGCAGTTACAAAGGACAGGGGTCCTACGAGCAGTACTTC
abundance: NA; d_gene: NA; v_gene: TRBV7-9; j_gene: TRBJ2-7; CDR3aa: CASSPALDQGEQYF; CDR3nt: TGTGCCAGCAGCCCCGCCCTGGACCAGGGCGAGCAGTACTTC
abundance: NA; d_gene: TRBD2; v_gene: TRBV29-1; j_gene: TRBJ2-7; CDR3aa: CSVLPGEREIKDEQYF; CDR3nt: TGCAGCGTCCTACCGGGGGAGCGGGAGATCAAAGACGAGCAGTACTTC
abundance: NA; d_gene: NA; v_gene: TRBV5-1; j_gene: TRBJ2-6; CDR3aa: CASNPGGGTPSGANVLTF; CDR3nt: TGCGCCAGCAATCCCGGGGGCGGGACTCCCTCTGGGGCCAACGTCCTGACTTTC
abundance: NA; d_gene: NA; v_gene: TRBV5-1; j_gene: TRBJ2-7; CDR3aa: CASSTGGPGGTYEQYF; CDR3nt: TGCGCCAGCAGCACCGGGGGCCCCGGAGGAACCTACGAGCAGTACTTC
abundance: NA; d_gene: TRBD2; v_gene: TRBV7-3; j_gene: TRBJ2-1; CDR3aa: CASSLLAGGHNEQFF; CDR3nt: TGTGCCAGCAGCCTACTAGCGGGAGGGCACAATGAGCAGTTCTTC
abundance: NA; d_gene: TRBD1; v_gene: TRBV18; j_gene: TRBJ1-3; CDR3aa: CASSPGRGNTIYF; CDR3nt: TGTGCCAGCTCACCAGGCAGGGGGAACACCATATATTTT
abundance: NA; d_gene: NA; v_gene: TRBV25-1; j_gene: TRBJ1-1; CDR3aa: CASRQTGSPMRAEAFF; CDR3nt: TGTGCCAGCAGGCAAACAGGGTCCCCAATGAGGGCTGAAGCTTTCTTT
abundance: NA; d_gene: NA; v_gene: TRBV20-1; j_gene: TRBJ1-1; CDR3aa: CSGADNTEAFF; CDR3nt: TGCAGTGGAGCGGATAACACTGAAGCTTTCTTT
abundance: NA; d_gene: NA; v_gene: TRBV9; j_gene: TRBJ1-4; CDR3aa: CASSTSPLGEKLFF; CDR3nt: TGTGCCAGCAGCACCAGCCCACTTGGGGAAAAACTGTTTTTT
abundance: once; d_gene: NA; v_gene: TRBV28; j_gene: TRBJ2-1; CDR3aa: CASSLGAYNEQFF; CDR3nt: TGTGCCAGCAGTTTAGGGGCTTACAATGAGCAGTTCTTC
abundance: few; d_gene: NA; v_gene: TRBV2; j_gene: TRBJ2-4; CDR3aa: CASSEVSRGNIQYF; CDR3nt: TGTGCCAGCAGTGAAGTCAGCCGGGGGAACATTCAGTACTTC
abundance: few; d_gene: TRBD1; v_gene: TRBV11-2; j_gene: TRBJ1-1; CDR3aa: CASSPTGGGENTEAFF; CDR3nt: TGTGCCAGCAGCCCCACAGGGGGGGGAGAGAACACTGAAGCTTTCTTT
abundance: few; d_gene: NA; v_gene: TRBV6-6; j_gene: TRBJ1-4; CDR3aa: CASRRDYEGTNEKLFF; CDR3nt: TGTGCCAGCAGACGGGACTACGAGGGAACTAATGAAAAACTGTTTTTT
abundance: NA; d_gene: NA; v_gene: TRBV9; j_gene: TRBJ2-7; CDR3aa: CASIQKRATPTSGPTYEQYF; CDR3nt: TGTGCCAGCATCCAAAAGCGGGCCACACCAACGAGTGGGCCTACCTACGAGCAGTACTTC
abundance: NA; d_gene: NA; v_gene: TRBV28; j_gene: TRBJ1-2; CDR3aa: CASSLMLSDYGYTF; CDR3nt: TGTGCCAGCAGTTTGATGCTATCAGACTATGGCTACACCTTC
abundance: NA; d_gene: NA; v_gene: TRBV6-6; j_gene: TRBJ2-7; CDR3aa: CATKRADRSYEQYF; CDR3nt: TGTGCCACCAAACGGGCCGACCGTTCCTACGAGCAGTACTTC
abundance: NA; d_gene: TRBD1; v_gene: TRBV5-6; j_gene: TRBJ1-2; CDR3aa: CASSPPGQGVSYGYTF; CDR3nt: TGTGCCAGCAGCCCCCCGGGACAGGGTGTTTCCTATGGCTACACCTTC
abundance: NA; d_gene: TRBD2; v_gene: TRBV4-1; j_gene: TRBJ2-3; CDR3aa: CASSQDLTSGETDTQYF; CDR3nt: TGCGCCAGCAGCCAAGATCTCACTAGCGGGGAAACAGATACGCAGTATTTT
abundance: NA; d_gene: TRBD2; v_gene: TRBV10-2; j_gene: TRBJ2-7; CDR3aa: CASRESSGTSGRIYEQYF; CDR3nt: TGCGCCAGCAGGGAATCATCCGGGACTAGCGGAAGGATCTACGAGCAGTACTTC
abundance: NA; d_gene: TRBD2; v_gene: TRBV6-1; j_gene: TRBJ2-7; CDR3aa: CASSKMAGGTYEQYF; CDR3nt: TGTGCCAGCAGTAAGATGGCGGGAGGGACCTACGAGCAGTACTTC
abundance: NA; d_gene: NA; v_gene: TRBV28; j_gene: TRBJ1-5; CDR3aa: CASIPGEGGTQHF; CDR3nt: TGTGCCAGCATCCCGGGCGAGGGTGGGACCCAGCATTTT
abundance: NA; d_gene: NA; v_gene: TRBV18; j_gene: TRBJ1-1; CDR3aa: CASSRGIPNTEAFF; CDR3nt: TGTGCCAGCTCACGAGGGATACCGAACACTGAAGCTTTCTTT
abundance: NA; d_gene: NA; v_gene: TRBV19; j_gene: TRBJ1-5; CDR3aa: CASSMRGMQPQHF; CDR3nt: TGTGCCAGTAGTATGAGGGGAATGCAGCCCCAGCATTTT
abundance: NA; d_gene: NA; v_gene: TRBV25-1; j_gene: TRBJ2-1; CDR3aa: CASMLGQGVFDEQFF; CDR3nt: TGTGCCAGCATGTTGGGGCAGGGAGTTTTTGATGAGCAGTTCTTC
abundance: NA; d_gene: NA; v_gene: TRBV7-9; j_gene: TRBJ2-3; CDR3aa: CASSLARGPTDTQYF; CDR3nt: TGTGCCAGCAGCCTTGCAAGAGGACCCACAGATACGCAGTATTTT
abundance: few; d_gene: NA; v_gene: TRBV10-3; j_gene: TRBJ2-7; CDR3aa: CATKEGRWQYF; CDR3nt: TGTGCCACCAAGGAGGGAAGGTGGCAGTACTTC
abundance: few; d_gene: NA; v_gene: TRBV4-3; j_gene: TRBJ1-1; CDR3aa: CASSQQMNTEAFF; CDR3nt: TGCGCCAGCAGCCAACAGATGAACACTGAAGCTTTCTTT
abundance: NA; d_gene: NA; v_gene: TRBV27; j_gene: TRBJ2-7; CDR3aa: CASSLLGGYEQYF; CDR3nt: TGTGCCAGCAGTTTATTGGGGGGCTACGAGCAGTACTTC
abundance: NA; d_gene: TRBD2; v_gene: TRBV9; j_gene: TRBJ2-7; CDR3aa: CAGDGTSVTYEQYF; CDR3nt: TGTGCCGGAGACGGGACTAGCGTTACCTACGAGCAGTACTTC
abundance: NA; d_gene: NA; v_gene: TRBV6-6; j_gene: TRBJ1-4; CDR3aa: CASSYRGNEKLFF; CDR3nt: TGTGCCAGCAGTTACAGGGGGAATGAAAAACTGTTTTTT
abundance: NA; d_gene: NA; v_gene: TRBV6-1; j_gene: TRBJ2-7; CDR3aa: CASSTGSYSYEQYF; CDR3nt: TGTGCCAGCAGTACAGGTTCGTACTCCTACGAGCAGTACTTC
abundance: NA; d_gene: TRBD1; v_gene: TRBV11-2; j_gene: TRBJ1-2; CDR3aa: CASSGQGVGYTF; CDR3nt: TGTGCCAGCAGCGGACAGGGGGTTGGCTACACCTTC
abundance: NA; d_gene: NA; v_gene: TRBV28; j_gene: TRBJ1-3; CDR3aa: CASTGGAGNTIYF; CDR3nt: TGTGCCAGCACGGGAGGGGCGGGAAACACCATATATTTT
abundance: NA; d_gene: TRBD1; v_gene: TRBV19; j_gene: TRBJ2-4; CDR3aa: CASTQTGYGAKNIQYF; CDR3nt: TGTGCCAGTACCCAGACAGGGTATGGAGCCAAAAACATTCAGTACTTC
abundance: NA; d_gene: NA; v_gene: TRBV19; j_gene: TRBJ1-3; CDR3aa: CASSPKGKSASGNTIYF; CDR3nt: TGTGCCAGTAGCCCGAAGGGGAAGTCCGCCTCTGGAAACACCATATATTTT